This TCR beta chain was sequenced during a study of CD8 T cells in Susac syndrome. About the study: When blood was drawn, the patients with Susac syndrome were therapy-naive, on corticosteroids, or on intravenous immunoglobulin alone.

Whole-study findings and limits: Individuals included in the TCR sequencing and HLA analysis were acknowledged by the study to be relatively few in number.

With regard to this clonotype: Its antigen is unknown.

Blood CD8+ and CD4+ T cells underwent high-throughput TCR beta sequencing. Reverse transcription used about 0.45 to 1 ug RNA and random hexamers. TCRdb called the immunoSEQ multiplex PCR reads again in MiXCR, with one record for every CDR3 protein. The sample holds 180,000 or so distinct CDR3 sequences, roughly 94% seen once. Unmatched junction bases numbered 19, after V lost 5 bases and J lost 8 bases. The CDR3 sequence is 17 residues long. Per the germline V gene, CDR1 is SGHTA and CDR2 is FQGNSA. This chain joins TRBV7-2 and TRBJ1-1; 8 bases map to TRBD1. The receptor's source is a human donor with Susac syndrome. The specimen sequenced was CD4+ T cells from PBMCs. The CDR3, as DNA: TGTGCCAGCAGCCCAGACAGGGGCGGGTTCCACGGCACAGAAGCTTTCTTT. Protein: CASSPDRGGFHGTEAFF.